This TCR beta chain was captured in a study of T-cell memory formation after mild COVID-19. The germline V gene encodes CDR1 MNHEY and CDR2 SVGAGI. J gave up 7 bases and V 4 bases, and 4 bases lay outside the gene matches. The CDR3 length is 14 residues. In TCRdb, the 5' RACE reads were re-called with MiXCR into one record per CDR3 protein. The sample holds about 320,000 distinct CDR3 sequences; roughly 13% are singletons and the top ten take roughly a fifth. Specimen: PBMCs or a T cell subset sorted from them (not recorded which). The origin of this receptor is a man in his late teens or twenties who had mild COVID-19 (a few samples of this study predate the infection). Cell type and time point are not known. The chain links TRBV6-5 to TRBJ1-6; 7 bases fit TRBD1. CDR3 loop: CASSSWTGNSPLHF. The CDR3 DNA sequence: TGTGCCAGCAGTTCCTGGACAGGAAATTCACCCCTCCACTTT.